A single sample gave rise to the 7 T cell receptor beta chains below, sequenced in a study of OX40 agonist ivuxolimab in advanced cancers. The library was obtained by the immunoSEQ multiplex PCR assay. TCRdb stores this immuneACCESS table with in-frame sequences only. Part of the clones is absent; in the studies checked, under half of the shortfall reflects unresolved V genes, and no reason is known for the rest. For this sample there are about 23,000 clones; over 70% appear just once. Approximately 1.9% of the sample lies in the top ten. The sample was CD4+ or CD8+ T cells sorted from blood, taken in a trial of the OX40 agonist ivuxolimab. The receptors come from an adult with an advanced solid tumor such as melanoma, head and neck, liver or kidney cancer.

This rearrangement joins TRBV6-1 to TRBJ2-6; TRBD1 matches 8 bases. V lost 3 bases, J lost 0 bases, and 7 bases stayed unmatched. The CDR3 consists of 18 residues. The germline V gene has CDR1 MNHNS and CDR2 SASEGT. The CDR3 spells CASSDQQGGDSGANVLTF. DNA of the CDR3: TGTGCCAGCAGTGACCAACAGGGGGGAGACTCTGGGGCCAACGTCCTGACTTTC.

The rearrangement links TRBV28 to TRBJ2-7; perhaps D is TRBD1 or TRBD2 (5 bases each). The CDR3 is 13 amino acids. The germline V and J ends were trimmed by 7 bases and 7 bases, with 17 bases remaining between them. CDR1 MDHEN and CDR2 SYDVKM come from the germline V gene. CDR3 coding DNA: TGTGCCAGCATACCGGGACCAAGTAGGGAGCAGTACTTC. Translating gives CASIPGPSREQYF.

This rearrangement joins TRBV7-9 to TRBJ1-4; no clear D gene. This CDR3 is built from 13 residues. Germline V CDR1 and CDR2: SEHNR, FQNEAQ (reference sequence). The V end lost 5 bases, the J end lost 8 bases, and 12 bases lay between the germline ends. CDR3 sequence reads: CASSPQTGEKLFF. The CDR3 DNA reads TGTGCCAGCAGCCCTCAGACGGGCGAAAAACTGTTTTTT.

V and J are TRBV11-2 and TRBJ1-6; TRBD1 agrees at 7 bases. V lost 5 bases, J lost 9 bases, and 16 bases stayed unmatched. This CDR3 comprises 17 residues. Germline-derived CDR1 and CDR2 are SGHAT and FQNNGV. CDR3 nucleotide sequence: TGTGCCAGCAGCGCCCCGGGGTTGAGGGGGCGACGTTCACCCCTCCACTTT. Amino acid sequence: CASSAPGLRGRRSPLHF. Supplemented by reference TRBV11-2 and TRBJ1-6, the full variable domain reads EAGVAQSPRYKIIEKRQSVAFWCNPISGHATLYWYQQILGQGPKLLIQFQNNGVVDDSQLPKDRFSAERLKGVDSTLKIQPAKLEDSAVYLCASSAPGLRGRRSPLHFGNGTRLTVT.

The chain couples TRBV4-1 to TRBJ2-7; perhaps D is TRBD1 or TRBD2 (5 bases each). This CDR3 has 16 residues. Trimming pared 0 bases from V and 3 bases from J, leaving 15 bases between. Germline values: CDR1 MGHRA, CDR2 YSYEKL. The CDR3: CASSQDWGGGGYEQYF. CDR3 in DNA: TGCGCCAGCAGCCAAGATTGGGGCGGTGGGGGCTACGAGCAGTACTTC.

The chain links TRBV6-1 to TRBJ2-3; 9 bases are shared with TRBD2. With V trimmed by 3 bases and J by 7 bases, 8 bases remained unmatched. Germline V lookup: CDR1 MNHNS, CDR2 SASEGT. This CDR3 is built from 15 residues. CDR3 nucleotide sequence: TGTGCCAGCAGTGAGTTTAGCGGGGGTACGAATACGCAGTATTTT. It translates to CASSEFSGGTNTQYF.

The CDR3 region has the DNA TGTGCCAGCAGCTTGGTCCGGAGCACCGGGGAGCTGTTTTTT. Translated: CASSLVRSTGELFF. V and J are TRBV5-8 and TRBJ2-2; D is undetermined. CDR1 and CDR2 (germline): SGHTS, YDEGEE. The V end was cut by 0 bases, the J end by 4 bases, with 7 bases between. The CDR3 runs 14 residues. The full variable domain, completed using reference TRBV5-8 and TRBJ2-2, is EAGVTQSPTHLIKTRGQQATLRCSPISGHTSVYWYQQALGLGLQFLLWYDEGEERNRGNFPPRFSGRQFPNYSSELNVNALELEDSALYLCASSLVRSTGELFFGEGSRLTVL.